A selection of T cell receptor beta chains follows, all from one sample in a study of blood T cell repertoires in COVID-19. This table comes from immunoSEQ multiplex PCR, and its TCRdb copy is limited to in-frame clones, with some not included. The sample includes about 160,000 clones, around nine tenths of them seen just once. The sequenced sample consisted of PBMCs or T cells enriched from blood (not recorded which). Every receptor here comes from a woman in her 50s who had recovered from COVID-19. The CDR3 runs from the conserved cysteine through the conserved F or W. A D gene is named only where the DNA matches it firmly. A clone size is listed for some rows: how often the clone was seen (once, few, many), or a class if it is expanded.

J gene	V gene	D gene	clone size	CDR3 DNA	CDR3 protein
TRBJ2-1	TRBV10-3	NA	NA	TGTGCCATCAGTGATCCGGCGGGGTCTGGAAATGAGCAGTTCTTC	CAISDPAGSGNEQFF
TRBJ2-5	TRBV11-2	TRBD1	once	TGTGCCAGCAGCCCAGGGACAGGGGGGCAAGAGACCCAGTACTTC	CASSPGTGGQETQYF
TRBJ2-7	TRBV5-5	NA	NA	TGTGCCAGCAGCCGGCCTCGGGGGACCTACGAGCAGTACTTC	CASSRPRGTYEQYF
TRBJ2-5	TRBV7-9	NA	once	TGTGCCAGCAGCTCAGGTATACAAGAGACCCAGTACTTC	CASSSGIQETQYF
TRBJ2-7	TRBV4-1	NA	NA	TGCGCCAGCAGCCTAATCGAGGGGGGGCACTACGAGCAGTACTTC	CASSLIEGGHYEQYF
TRBJ1-2	TRBV19	TRBD1	NA	TGTGCCAGTAGTATAGGGACAGGGGATGGCTACACCTTC	CASSIGTGDGYTF
TRBJ2-7	TRBV2	NA	NA	TGTGCCAGCATCGAAGGGTGGGGCGCGAGCTCCTACGAGCAGTACTTC	CASIEGWGASSYEQYF
TRBJ1-5	TRBV5-8	TRBD1	once	TGTGCCAGCAGCCTGGGACAGGGGGTTAATCAGCCCCAGCATTTT	CASSLGQGVNQPQHF
TRBJ2-7	TRBV15	NA	NA	TGTGCCACCAGCAGACAGGGGGGCGCCTACGAGCAGTACTTC	CATSRQGGAYEQYF
TRBJ2-1	TRBV19	NA	NA	TGTGCCAGTAGTCCTTCCTACAATGAGCAGTTCTTC	CASSPSYNEQFF
TRBJ1-2	TRBV4-3	NA	NA	TGCGCCAGCAGCCGGGGCAGGCTCCCCTCCTATGGCTACACCTTC	CASSRGRLPSYGYTF
TRBJ2-3	TRBV5-1	TRBD1	once	TGCGCCAGCAGCTTGGGGACAGGGGGCGTTTTTACAGATACGCAGTATTTT	CASSLGTGGVFTDTQYF
TRBJ1-4	TRBV11-2	TRBD1	NA	TGTGCCAGCAGCCCCCTGTACCACAGGGGGAGGAGGGAAAAACTGTTTTTT	CASSPLYHRGRREKLFF
TRBJ1-5	TRBV7-8	NA	NA	TGTGCCAGCAGCTCCGGGGGATTTGGGAGCAATCAGCCCCAGCATTTT	CASSSGGFGSNQPQHF
TRBJ1-5	TRBV19	NA	NA	TGTGCCAGTAGTATAGGTGGCAATTCAGGCAATCAGCCCCAGCATTTT	CASSIGGNSGNQPQHF
TRBJ2-7	TRBV2	NA	NA	TGTGCCAGCAGTTTTCAGGGTCAGAGCGCCTACGAGCAGTACTTC	CASSFQGQSAYEQYF
TRBJ1-5	TRBV7-2	NA	NA	TGTGCCAGCAGCTTAGTGAAGGGGCGTCAGCCCCAGCATTTT	CASSLVKGRQPQHF
TRBJ1-6	TRBV6-5	TRBD1	NA	TGTGCCAGCAGTTACAGGGGGCGTGGTTCACCCCTCCACTTT	CASSYRGRGSPLHF
TRBJ2-2	TRBV7-2	TRBD2	NA	TGTGCCAGCAGCCTAGCGGGGGGGTCGTACACCGGGGAGCTGTTTTTT	CASSLAGGSYTGELFF
TRBJ2-1	TRBV6-4	TRBD2	NA	TGTGCCAGCAGTGGGACTAGCGGGGGGTCCTACAATGAGCAGTTCTTC	CASSGTSGGSYNEQFF
TRBJ1-1	TRBV7-6	NA	NA	TGTGCCAGCAGCTTAGTGAACAGCTATGAAGCTTTCTTT	CASSLVNSYEAFF
TRBJ1-1	TRBV18	NA	NA	TGTGCCAGCTCACCACCGGGGCAGCCGAACACTGAAGCTTTCTTT	CASSPPGQPNTEAFF
TRBJ1-3	TRBV7-2	TRBD1	NA	TGTGCCAGCAGCTTATTTGGGACAGGGAGCTCTGGAAACACCATATATTTT	CASSLFGTGSSGNTIYF
TRBJ1-1	TRBV7-2	NA	NA	TGTGCCAGCAGCCCTCAGGGGCTTATGAACACTGAAGCTTTCTTT	CASSPQGLMNTEAFF
TRBJ2-3	TRBV7-9	NA	NA	TGTGCCAGCAGCTCGGGATGGAGCGTAACCACAGATACGCAGTATTTT	CASSSGWSVTTDTQYF
TRBJ1-2	TRBV3-1/TRBV3-2	TRBD1	NA	TGTGCCAGCAGCCACCCGGGACAGGGACATGGCTACACCTTC	CASSHPGQGHGYTF
TRBJ1-1	TRBV19	NA	NA	TGTGCCAGTAGTATCCGGCCAGGTTGGAACACTGAAGCTTTCTTT	CASSIRPGWNTEAFF
TRBJ2-6	TRBV6-4	TRBD2	NA	TGTGCCAGCAGTGCAGACGGGGGGTACTCTGGGGCCAACGTCCTGACTTTC	CASSADGGYSGANVLTF
TRBJ2-1	TRBV5-6	NA	NA	TGTGCCAGCAGTCAGCGTAGGGAGCAGTTCTTC	CASSQRREQFF